The sequence of this TCR beta chain was determined in a study of T cells in Graves' hyperthyroidism and ophthalmopathy. The length of the CDR3 is 14 residues. V dropped 6 bases and J dropped 3; count of bases not matched to a gene: 8. Germline-derived CDR1 and CDR2 are SQVTM and ANQGSEA. TCR beta CDR3 region amplification was performed from RNA transcripts. Primed by the HTBI set, a first-round RT-PCR was run on the TCR CDR3. MiXCR, applied by TCRdb to the multiplex PCR reads, yields one record per CDR3 protein. This table holds 27,000 or so distinct CDR3 sequences, less than 45% found once. This clonotype was detected many times. This could be a read error, since a much larger clone is one nucleotide away.

The receptor was derived from a woman under 40 with Graves' hyperthyroidism. Specimen: blood. The V call is TRBV29-1, the J call TRBJ1-1; 9 nucleotides agree with TRBD1. CDR3 nucleotide sequence: TGCAGCGTCTCCGAGACAGGGGGTTACACTGAAGCTTTCTTT. Translated: CSVSETGGYTEAFF.